This T cell receptor (beta chain) was profiled in a study of radiotherapy plus CTLA-4 blockade in lung cancer. For the study at large: Objective responses were documented in 15% to 20% of patients, with disease control in roughly 34%. Study results and caveats: In blood, TCR clones derived from the tumor expanded after radiotherapy plus ipilimumab.

Remarks on this clone: Its antigen is not known.

The protocol was immunoSEQ multiplex PCR, while the TCRdb copy is restricted to in-frame clones and leaves out a portion. Among tens of thousands of clones listed, roughly 83% were seen once. The source material was peripheral blood, sampled from a patient treated with radiotherapy plus ipilimumab. The sequence was collected from a human donor with non-small cell lung cancer who had a complete response to radiotherapy plus ipilimumab.

The CDR3 loop is CASNEGLNTGELFF. The DNA for the CDR3 is TGTGCCAGCAATGAGGGCCTAAACACCGGGGAGCTGTTTTTT. This rearrangement joins TRBV2 to TRBJ2-2; D is perhaps TRBD2 (5 bases). The germline gives CDR1 SNHLY, CDR2 FYNNEI. V lost 7 bases and J lost 2, with 11 bases in between. The CDR3 has 14 residues.